This T cell receptor beta chain was obtained from a study of T cell responses to AZD1222 COVID-19 vaccine. Sequenced by immunoSEQ multiplex PCR; TCRdb stores in-frame clones only, minus some. Among over 130,000 clones listed, about 89% were seen once. Sequences were derived from peripheral blood, sampled on day 0 of AZD1222 vaccination. The TCR was taken from an adult in good health.

In DNA, the CDR3 is TGTGCCAGCAGCTTACGGCCGGAACCGGGGGAAAAACTGTTTTTT. It is translated as CASSLRPEPGEKLFF. The V call is TRBV7-9, the J call TRBJ1-4; D ambiguous. CDR3 size: 15 residues. Germline CDR1 and CDR2: SEHNR and FQNEAQ (reference sequence). V was pared by 2 bases and J by 8 bases, with 15 bases between. The complete variable domain, with remaining parts taken from reference TRBV7-9 and TRBJ1-4, reads DTGVSQNPRHKITKRGQNVTFRCDPISEHNRLYWYRQTLGQGPEFLTYFQNEAQLEKSRLLSDRFSAERPKGSFSTLEIQRTEQGDSAMYLCASSLRPEPGEKLFFGSGTQLSVL.